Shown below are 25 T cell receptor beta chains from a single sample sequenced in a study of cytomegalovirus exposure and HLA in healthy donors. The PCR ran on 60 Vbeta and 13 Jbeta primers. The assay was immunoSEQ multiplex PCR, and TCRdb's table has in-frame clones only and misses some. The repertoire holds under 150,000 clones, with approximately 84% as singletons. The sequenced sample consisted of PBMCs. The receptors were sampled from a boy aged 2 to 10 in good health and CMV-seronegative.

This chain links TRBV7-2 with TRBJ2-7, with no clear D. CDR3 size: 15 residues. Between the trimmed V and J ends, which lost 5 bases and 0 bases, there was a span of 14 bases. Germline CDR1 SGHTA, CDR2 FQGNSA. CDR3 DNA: TGTGCCAGCAGCAATAGAAAACTAAGCTCCTACGAGCAGTACTTC. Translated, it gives CASSNRKLSSYEQYF. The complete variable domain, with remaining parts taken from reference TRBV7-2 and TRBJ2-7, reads GAGVSQSPSNKVTEKGKDVELRCDPISGHTALYWYRQSLGQGLEFLIYFQGNSAPDKSGLPSDRFSAERTGGSVSTLTIQRTQQEDSAVYLCASSNRKLSSYEQYFGPGTRLTVT.

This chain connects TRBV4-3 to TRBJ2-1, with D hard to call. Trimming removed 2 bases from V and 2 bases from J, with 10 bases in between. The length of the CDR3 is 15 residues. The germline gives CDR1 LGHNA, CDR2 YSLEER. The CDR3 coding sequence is TGCGCCAGCAGCCAATCGCTAGTTGCCTACAATGAGCAGTTCTTC. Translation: CASSQSLVAYNEQFF.

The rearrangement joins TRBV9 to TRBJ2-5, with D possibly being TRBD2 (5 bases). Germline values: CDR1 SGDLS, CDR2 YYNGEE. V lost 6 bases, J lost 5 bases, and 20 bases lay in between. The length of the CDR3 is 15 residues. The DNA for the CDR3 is TGTGCCAGCACCTCTTCACTAGACTGGGAGGAGACCCAGTACTTC. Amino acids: CASTSSLDWEETQYF.

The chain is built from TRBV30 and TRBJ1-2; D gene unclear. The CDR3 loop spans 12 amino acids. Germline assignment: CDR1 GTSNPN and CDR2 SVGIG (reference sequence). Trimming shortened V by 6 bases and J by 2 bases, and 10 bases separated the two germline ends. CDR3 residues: CACSTENYGYTF. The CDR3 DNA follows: TGTGCCTGTAGCACGGAGAACTATGGCTACACCTTC.

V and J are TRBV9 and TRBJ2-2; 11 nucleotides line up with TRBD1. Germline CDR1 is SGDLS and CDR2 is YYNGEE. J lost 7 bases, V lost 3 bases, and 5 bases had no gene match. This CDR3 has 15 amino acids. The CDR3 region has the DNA TGTGCCAGCAGCGCAGGACAGGGGGCGATCGGGGAGCTGTTTTTT. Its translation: CASSAGQGAIGELFF. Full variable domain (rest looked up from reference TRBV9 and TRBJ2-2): DSGVTQTPKHLITATGQRVTLRCSPRSGDLSVYWYQQSLDQGLQFLIQYYNGEERAKGNILERFSAQQFPDLHSELNLSSLELGDSALYFCASSAGQGAIGELFFGEGSRLTVL.

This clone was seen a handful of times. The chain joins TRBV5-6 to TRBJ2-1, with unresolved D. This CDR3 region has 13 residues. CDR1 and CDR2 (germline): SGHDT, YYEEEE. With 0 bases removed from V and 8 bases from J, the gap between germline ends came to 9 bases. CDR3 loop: CASSLAGSDEQFF. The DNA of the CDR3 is TGTGCCAGCAGCTTGGCAGGTTCGGATGAGCAGTTCTTC.

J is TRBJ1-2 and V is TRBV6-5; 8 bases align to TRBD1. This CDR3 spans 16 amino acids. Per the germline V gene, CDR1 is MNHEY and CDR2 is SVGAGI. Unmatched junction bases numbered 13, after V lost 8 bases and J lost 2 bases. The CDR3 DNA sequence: TGTGCCAGCGGTTGGGGGGCAGGGGGCAAAAACTATGGCTACACCTTC. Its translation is CASGWGAGGKNYGYTF.

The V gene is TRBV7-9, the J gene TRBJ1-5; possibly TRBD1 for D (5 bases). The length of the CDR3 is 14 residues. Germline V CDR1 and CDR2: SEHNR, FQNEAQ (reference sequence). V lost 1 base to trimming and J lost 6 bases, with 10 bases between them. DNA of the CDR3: TGTGCCAGCAGCTTAGGGGGGGGAGGTCAGCCCCAGCATTTT. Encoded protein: CASSLGGGGQPQHF.

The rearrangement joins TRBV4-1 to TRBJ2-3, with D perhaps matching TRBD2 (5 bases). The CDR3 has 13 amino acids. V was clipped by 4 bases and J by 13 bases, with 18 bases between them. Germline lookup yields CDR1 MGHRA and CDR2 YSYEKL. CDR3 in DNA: TGCGCCAGCAGCCCCTCCCCGGGATATTATGAGTATTTT. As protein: CASSPSPGYYEYF.

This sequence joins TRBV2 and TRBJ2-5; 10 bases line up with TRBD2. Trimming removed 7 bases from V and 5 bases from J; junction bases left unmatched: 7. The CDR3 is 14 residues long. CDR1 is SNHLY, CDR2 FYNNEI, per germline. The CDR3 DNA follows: TGTGCCAGCACCCTAGCGGGAGTTGTGGAGACCCAGTACTTC. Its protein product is CASTLAGVVETQYF.

CDR3 nucleotides: TGCGCCAGCAGCTTGGGGGACCGGGAGCTTTACGAGCAGTACTTC. It specifies CASSLGDRELYEQYF. The V gene is TRBV5-1, the J gene TRBJ2-7; maybe TRBD2 (6 bases). The length of the CDR3 is 15 residues. The germline gives CDR1 SGHRS, CDR2 YFSETQ. The V end was cut by 0 bases, the J end by 4 bases, with 14 bases between.

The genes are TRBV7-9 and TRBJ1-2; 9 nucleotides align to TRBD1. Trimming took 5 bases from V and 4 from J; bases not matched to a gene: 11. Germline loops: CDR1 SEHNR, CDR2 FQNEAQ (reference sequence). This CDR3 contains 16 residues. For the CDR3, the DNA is TGTGCCAGCAGCCCCAAGATCGACAGGGGGATCTATGGCTACACCTTC. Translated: CASSPKIDRGIYGYTF.

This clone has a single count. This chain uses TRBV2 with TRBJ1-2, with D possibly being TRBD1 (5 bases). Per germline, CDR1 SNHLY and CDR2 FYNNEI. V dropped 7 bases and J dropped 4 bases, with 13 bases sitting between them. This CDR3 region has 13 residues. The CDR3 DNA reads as TGTGCCAGCAAAGGAGGGGATGGCTATGGCTACACCTTC. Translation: CASKGGDGYGYTF.

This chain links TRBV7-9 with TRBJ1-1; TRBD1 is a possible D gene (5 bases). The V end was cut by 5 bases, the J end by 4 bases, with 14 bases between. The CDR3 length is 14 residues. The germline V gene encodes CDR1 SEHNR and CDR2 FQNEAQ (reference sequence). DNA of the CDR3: TGTGCCAGCAGCAAAGACGGGAGGGGCACTGAAGCTTTCTTT. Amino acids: CASSKDGRGTEAFF.

The CDR3 is CAWNPRVKMNTEAFF. CDR3 DNA sequence: TGTGCCTGGAACCCGCGGGTAAAGATGAACACTGAAGCTTTCTTT. The chain uses TRBV30 and TRBJ1-1; D is unclear. The CDR3 consists of 15 residues. Trimming removed 4 bases from V and 0 bases from J, with 15 bases in between. Germline values: CDR1 GTSNPN, CDR2 SVGIG (reference sequence).

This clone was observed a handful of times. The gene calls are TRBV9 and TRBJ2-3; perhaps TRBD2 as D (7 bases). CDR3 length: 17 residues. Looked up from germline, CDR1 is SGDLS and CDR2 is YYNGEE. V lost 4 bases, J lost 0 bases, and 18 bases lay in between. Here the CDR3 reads CASSKGGGFSSTDTQYF. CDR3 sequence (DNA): TGTGCCAGCAGCAAAGGGGGGGGGTTCTCTAGCACAGATACGCAGTATTTT.

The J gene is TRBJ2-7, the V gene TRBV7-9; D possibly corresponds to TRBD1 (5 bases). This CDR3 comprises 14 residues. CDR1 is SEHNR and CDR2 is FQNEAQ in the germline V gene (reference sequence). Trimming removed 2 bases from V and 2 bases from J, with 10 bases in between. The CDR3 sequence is CASSLQGRTYEQYF. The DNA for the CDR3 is TGTGCCAGCAGCTTACAGGGTAGGACCTACGAGCAGTACTTC.

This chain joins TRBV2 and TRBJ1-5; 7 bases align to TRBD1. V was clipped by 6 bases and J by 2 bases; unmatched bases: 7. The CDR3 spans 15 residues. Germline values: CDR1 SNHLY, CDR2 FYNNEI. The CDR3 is CASRLDRAGNQPQHF. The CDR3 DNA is TGTGCCAGCAGACTAGACAGGGCTGGCAATCAGCCCCAGCATTTT.

CDR3 sequence reads: CASSPQQGSTGELFF. The CDR3 bases are TGTGCCAGCTCACCACAGCAGGGTTCGACCGGGGAGCTGTTTTTT. The chain joins TRBV18 to TRBJ2-2, with D tentatively TRBD1 (5 bases). The CDR3 sequence is 15 residues long. Trimming took 1 base from V and 5 from J, leaving 11 bases between them. Germline-derived CDR1 and CDR2 are KGHSH and LQKENI.

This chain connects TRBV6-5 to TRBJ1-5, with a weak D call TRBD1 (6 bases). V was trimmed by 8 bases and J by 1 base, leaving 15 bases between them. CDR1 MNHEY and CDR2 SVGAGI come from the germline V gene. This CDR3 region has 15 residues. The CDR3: CASGRGGQSNQPQHF. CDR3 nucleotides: TGTGCCAGCGGACGAGGGGGTCAGAGCAATCAGCCCCAGCATTTT.

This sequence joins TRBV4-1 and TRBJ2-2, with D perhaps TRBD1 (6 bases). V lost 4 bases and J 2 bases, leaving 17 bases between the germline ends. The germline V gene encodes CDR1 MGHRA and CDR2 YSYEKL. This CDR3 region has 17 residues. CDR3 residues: CASSRWGLVANTGELFF. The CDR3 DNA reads TGCGCCAGCAGCCGGTGGGGGCTGGTGGCAAACACCGGGGAGCTGTTTTTT.

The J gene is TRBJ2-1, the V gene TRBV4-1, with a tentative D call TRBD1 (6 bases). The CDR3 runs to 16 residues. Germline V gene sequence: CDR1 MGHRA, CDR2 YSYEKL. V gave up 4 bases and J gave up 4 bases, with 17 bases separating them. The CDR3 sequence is CASSLETGLGYNEQFF. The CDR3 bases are TGCGCCAGCAGCCTCGAAACAGGGCTGGGGTACAATGAGCAGTTCTTC.

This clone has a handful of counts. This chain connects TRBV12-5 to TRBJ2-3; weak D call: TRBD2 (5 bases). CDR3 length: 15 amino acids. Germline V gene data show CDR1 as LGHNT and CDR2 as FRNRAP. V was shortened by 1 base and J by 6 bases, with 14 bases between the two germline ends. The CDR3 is CASGLGENEIDTQYF. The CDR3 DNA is TGTGCTAGTGGTTTGGGGGAGAATGAAATTGATACGCAGTATTTT.

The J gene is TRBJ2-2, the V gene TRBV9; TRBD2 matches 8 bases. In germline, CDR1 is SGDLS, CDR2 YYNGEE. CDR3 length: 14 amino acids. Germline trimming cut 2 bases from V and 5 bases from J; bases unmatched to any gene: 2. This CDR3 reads CASSVGGGTGELFF. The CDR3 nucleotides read TGTGCCAGCAGCGTCGGGGGGGGAACCGGGGAGCTGTTTTTT.

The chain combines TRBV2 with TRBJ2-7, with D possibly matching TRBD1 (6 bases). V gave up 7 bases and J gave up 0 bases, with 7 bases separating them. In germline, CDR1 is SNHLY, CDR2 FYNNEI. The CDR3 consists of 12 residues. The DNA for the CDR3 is TGTGCCAGCAACAGGGACTCCTACGAGCAGTACTTC. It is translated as CASNRDSYEQYF. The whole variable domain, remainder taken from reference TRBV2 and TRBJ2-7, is EPEVTQTPSHQVTQMGQEVILRCVPISNHLYFYWYRQILGQKVEFLVSFYNNEISEKSEIFDDQFSVERPDGSNFTLKIRSTKLEDSAMYFCASNRDSYEQYFGPGTRLTVT.